This TCR beta chain stems from a study of T cells in Graves' hyperthyroidism and ophthalmopathy. Study at large: Before treatment of any kind, peripheral blood was taken at initial diagnosis.

V was pared by 2 bases and J by 0 bases, with 8 bases between. Germline CDR1 MDHEN, CDR2 SYDVKM. This CDR3 has 15 amino acids. Every diagnosis used clinical symptoms, serum thyroxine and TRAb, thyroid ultrasound and orbital computed tomography. This clonotype was picked up many times. TCR beta CDR3 regions were amplified from RNA. First-round RT-PCR with HTBI primers amplified the TCR CDR3 region. Each CDR3 protein gets one entry after TCRdb re-called the multiplex PCR reads with MiXCR. The profile covers hundreds of thousands of distinct CDR3 sequences, with over 12% appearing a single time and approximately 4.2% taken by the ten largest.

This chain links TRBV28 with TRBJ1-5; D is uncertain. The TCR comes from a woman in her 40s with Graves' ophthalmopathy. The sequencing sample was made of blood. CDR3 DNA sequence: TGTGCCAGCAGTTTACCCTGGTATAGCAATCAGCCCCAGCATTTT. It yields the protein CASSLPWYSNQPQHF.